This T cell receptor (beta chain) came from a study of identical twins. General study findings and limits: For zero-insertion analyses, partial confounding could come from invariant MAIT and iNKT cells. Models underestimated out-of-frame TCR alpha sharing in monozygotic twins.

CDR3 size: 15 residues. The germline V and J ends were trimmed by 4 bases and 4 bases, with 17 bases remaining between them. Germline V CDR1 and CDR2: SGHTA, FQGTGA. For this clonotype: Antigen specificity is unknown.

Carrying unique molecular identifiers, the cDNA also gained a universal primer site through template switching. TCRdb redid the calling of the 5' RACE reads with MiXCR, one entry per CDR3 protein. The sample records around 570,000 distinct CDR3 sequences, over 8.5% being singletons. These data were also filed under a second study, of yellow fever vaccine responses in identical twins.

This chain links TRBV7-3 with TRBJ2-7, with D maybe TRBD1 (6 bases). This sequence was found in a woman aged 18-29 years in good health. The material sequenced was PBMCs. The CDR3 nucleotides are TGTGCCAGCAGCTCGGCCGGGACATCCAAGTACGAGCAGTACTTC. It specifies CASSSAGTSKYEQYF.